The source of this T cell receptor (beta chain) is a study of blood T cell repertoires in COVID-19. Study background: There were acute and convalescent COVID-19 samples, and they came from the United States, Italy and Spain. PBMCs, B-cell-depleted T cells, or T cells provided the cDNA or gDNA that made up the material.

The germline V gene encodes CDR1 LGHNA and CDR2 YNFKEQ. The V segment lost 0 bases and the J segment 7 bases; nucleotides outside the gene matches: 10. CDR3 length: 17 amino acids. In the authors' methods: Reference gene primer amplification gave nucleated cell count estimates. Clones were sequenced by immunoSEQ multiplex PCR, and TCRdb holds only the in-frame ones, with some missing. The V and J calls and clone size come from that table; D and trimming were worked out from the DNA. The sample contains under 250,000 clones, around 80% of which appear only once. The sample holds a few counts of this clone.

This sequence joins TRBV4-2 and TRBJ2-2; 8 positions match TRBD1. The sequencing input was peripheral blood. The TCR was taken from a man in his forties or fifties with active or convalescent COVID-19. This CDR3 is CASSQDLLRGRIGELFF. The CDR3 DNA is TGTGCCAGCAGCCAAGATCTACTCAGGGGGCGCATCGGGGAGCTGTTTTTT.